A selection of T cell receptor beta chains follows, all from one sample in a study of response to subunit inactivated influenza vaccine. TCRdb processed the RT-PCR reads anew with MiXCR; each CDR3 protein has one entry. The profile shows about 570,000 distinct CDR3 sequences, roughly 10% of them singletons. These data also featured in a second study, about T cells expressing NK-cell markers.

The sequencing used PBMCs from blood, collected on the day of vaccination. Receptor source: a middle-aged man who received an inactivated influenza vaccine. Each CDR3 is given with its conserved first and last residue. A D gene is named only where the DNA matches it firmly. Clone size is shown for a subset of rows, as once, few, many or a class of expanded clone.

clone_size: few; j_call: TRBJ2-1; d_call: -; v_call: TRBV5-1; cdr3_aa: CASSLEAGQRFF; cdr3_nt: TGCGCCAGCAGCTTGGAGGCGGGGCAGAGGTTCTTC
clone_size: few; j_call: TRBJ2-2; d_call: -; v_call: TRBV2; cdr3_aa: CASRRGENTGELFF; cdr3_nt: TGTGCCAGCAGGAGGGGTGAGAACACCGGGGAGCTGTTTTTT
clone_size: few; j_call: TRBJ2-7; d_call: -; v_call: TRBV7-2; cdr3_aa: CASSLGGGGFYEQYF; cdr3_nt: TGTGCCAGCAGCTTAGGTGGGGGGGGCTTCTACGAGCAGTACTTC
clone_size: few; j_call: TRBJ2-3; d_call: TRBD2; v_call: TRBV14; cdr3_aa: CASSPWREFPTDTQYF; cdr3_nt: TGTGCCAGCAGCCCTTGGCGGGAGTTCCCCACAGATACGCAGTATTTT
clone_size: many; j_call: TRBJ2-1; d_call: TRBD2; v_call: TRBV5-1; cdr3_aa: CASSDLAGANEQFF; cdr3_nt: TGCGCCAGCAGTGACCTAGCGGGAGCCAATGAGCAGTTCTTC
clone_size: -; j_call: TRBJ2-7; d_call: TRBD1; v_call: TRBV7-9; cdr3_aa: CASSVDREYEQYF; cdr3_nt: TGTGCCAGCAGCGTGGACAGGGAATACGAGCAGTACTTC
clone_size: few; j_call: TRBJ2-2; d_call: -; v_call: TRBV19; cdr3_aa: CASSILVGGPFTGELFF; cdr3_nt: TGTGCCAGTAGTATTTTAGTCGGGGGACCATTCACCGGGGAGCTGTTTTTT
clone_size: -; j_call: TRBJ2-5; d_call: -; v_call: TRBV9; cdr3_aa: CASSVGSGQKIQETQYF; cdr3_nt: TGTGCCAGCAGCGTAGGGTCCGGACAGAAGATTCAAGAGACCCAGTACTTC
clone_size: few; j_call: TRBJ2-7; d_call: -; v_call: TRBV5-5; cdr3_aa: CASSRQDDEQYF; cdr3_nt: TGTGCCAGCAGCCGTCAGGATGACGAGCAGTACTTC
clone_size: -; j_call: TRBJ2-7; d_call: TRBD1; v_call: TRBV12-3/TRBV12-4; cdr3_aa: CASRPGTGYGEQYF; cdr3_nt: TGTGCCAGCAGGCCCGGGACAGGGTACGGCGAGCAGTACTTC
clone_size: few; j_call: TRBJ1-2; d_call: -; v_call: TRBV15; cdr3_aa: CATSKAGGLNYGYTF; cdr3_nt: TGTGCCACCAGCAAAGCGGGGGGCCTTAACTATGGCTACACCTTC
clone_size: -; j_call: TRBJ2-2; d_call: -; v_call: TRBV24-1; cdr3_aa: CATSVVGTGELFF; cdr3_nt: TGTGCCACCAGTGTCGTGGGGACCGGGGAGCTGTTTTTT
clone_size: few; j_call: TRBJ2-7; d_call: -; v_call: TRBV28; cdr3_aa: CASHPPPGQSYEQYF; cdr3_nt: TGTGCCAGCCACCCCCCCCCTGGACAGTCCTACGAGCAGTACTTC
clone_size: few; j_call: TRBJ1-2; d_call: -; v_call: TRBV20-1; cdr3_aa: CSARPRTAIYGYTF; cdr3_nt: TGCAGTGCCAGGCCGAGGACAGCTATCTATGGCTACACCTTC
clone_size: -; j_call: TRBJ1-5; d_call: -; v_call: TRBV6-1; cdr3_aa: CASSGLYQPQHF; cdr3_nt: TGTGCCAGCAGCGGACTGTATCAGCCCCAGCATTTT
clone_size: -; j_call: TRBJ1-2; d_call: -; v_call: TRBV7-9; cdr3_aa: CASSLARDGGYTF; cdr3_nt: TGTGCCAGCAGCTTAGCCAGGGACGGTGGCTACACCTTC
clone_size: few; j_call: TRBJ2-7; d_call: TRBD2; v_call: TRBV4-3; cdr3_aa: CASSLSAGASYEQYF; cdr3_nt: TGCGCCAGCAGCCTTTCAGCGGGGGCCTCCTACGAGCAGTACTTC
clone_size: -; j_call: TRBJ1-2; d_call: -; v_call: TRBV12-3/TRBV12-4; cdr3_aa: CASSLMGAGYTF; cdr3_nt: TGTGCCAGCAGTTTGATGGGGGCTGGCTACACCTTC
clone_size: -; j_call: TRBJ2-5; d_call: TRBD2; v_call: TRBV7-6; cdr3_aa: CASSPLAEYQETQYF; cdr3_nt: TGTGCCAGCAGTCCACTAGCGGAATACCAAGAGACCCAGTACTTC
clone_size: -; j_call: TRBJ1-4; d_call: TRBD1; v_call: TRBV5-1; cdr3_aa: CASSWGTGRDEKLFF; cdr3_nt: TGCGCCAGCAGCTGGGGGACAGGCAGGGATGAAAAACTGTTTTTT
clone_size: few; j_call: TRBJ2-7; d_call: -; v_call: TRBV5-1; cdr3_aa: CASSSRVGDTGEQYF; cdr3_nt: TGCGCCAGCTCAAGCCGGGTGGGGGATACGGGCGAGCAGTACTTC
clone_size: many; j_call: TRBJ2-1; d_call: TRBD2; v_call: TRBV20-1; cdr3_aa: CSARGTSGGNEQFF; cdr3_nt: TGCAGTGCTAGAGGGACTAGCGGAGGTAATGAGCAGTTCTTC
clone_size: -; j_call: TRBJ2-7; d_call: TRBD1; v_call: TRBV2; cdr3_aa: CASSETGFGYEQYF; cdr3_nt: TGTGCCAGCAGTGAGACAGGGTTTGGGTACGAGCAGTACTTC
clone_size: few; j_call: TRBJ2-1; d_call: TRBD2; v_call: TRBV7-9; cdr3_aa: CASRQGLAGRNEQFF; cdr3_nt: TGTGCCAGCAGACAGGGACTAGCGGGGCGAAATGAGCAGTTCTTC
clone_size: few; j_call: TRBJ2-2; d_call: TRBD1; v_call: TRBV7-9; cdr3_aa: CAIDRGPVTAGELFF; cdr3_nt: TGTGCCATAGACAGGGGTCCGGTAACGGCCGGGGAGCTGTTTTTT
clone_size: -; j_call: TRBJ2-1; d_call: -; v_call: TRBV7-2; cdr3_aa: CASSSRVTSYNEQFF; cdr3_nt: TGTGCCAGCAGCTCCAGGGTAACATCCTACAATGAGCAGTTCTTC
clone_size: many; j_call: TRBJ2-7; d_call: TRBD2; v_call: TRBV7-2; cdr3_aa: CASSWGLASYEQYF; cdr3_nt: TGTGCCAGCAGCTGGGGACTAGCGTCCTACGAGCAGTACTTC
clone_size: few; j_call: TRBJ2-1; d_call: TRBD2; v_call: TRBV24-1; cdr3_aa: CATSPSGRWKGGSYNEQFF; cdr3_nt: TGTGCCACCAGTCCTAGCGGGAGGTGGAAAGGGGGCTCCTACAATGAGCAGTTCTTC
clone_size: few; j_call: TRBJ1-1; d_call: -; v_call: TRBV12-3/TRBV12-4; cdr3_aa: CASSLRLDTEAFF; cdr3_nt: TGTGCCAGCAGTTTAAGATTGGACACTGAAGCTTTCTTT
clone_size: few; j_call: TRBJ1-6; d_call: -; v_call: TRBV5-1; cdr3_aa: CASSLEYPNSPLHF; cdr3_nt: TGCGCCAGCAGCTTGGAATACCCCAATTCACCCCTCCACTTT
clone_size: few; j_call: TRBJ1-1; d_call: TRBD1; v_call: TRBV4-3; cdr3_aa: CASSQGDRGGTEAFF; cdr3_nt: TGCGCCAGCAGCCAAGGGGACAGGGGGGGCACTGAAGCTTTCTTT
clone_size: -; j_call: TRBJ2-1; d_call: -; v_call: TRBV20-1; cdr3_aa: CSARVIPGGGEAYNEQFF; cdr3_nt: TGCAGTGCTAGAGTCATTCCCGGCGGTGGAGAGGCCTACAATGAGCAGTTCTTC
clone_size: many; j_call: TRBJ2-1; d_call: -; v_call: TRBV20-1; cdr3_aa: CSARDIISYNEQFF; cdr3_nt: TGCAGTGCTAGAGATATCATCTCCTACAATGAGCAGTTCTTC
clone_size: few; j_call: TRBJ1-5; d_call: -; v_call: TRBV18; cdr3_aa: CASSSVGVAQPQHF; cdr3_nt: TGTGCCAGCTCTTCCGTGGGGGTGGCACAGCCCCAGCATTTT
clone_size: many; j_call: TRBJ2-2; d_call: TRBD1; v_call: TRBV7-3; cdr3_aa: CASSLTGGPTGELFF; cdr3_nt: TGTGCCAGCAGCTTGACAGGGGGACCGACCGGGGAGCTGTTTTTT
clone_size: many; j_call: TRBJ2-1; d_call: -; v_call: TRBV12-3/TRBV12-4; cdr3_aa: CASSLWGGTYNEQFF; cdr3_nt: TGTGCCAGCAGTTTATGGGGCGGGACCTACAATGAGCAGTTCTTC
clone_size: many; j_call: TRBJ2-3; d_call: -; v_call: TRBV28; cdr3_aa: CASLDRQTNTDTQYF; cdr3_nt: TGTGCCAGCCTCGATAGACAGACGAACACAGATACGCAGTATTTT
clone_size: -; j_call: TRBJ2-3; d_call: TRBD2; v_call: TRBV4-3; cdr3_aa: CASSQDPAGESTDTQYF; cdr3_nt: TGCGCCAGCAGCCAAGATCCAGCGGGGGAAAGCACAGATACGCAGTATTTT
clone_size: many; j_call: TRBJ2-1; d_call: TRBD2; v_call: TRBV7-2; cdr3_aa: CASSLMGLAGNNEQFF; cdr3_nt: TGTGCCAGCAGCTTAATGGGGCTAGCGGGAAACAATGAGCAGTTCTTC
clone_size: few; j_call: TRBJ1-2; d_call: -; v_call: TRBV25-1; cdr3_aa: CASSEAGAYGYTF; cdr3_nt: TGTGCCAGCAGTGAAGCAGGAGCTTATGGCTACACCTTC
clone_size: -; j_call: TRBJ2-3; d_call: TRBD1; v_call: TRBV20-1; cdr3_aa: CSARKTGRTDTQYF; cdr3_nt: TGCAGTGCTAGAAAGACAGGGCGGACAGATACGCAGTATTTT
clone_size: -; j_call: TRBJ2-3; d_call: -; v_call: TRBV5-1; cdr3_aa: CASSFPSEDTQYF; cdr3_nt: TGCGCCAGCAGCTTCCCCTCTGAAGATACGCAGTATTTT
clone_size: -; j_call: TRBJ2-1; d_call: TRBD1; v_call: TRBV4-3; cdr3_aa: CASSQDWPGGTNEQFF; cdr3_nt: TGCGCCAGCAGCCAAGATTGGCCAGGGGGTACCAATGAGCAGTTCTTC
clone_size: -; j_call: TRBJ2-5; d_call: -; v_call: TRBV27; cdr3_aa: CANQSGGSGTQYF; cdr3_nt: TGTGCCAACCAATCAGGGGGGTCAGGGACCCAGTACTTC
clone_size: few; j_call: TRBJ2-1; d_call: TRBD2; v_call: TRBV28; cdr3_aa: CASSLFLGGSKDNEQFF; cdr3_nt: TGTGCCAGCAGTTTATTCCTGGGGGGGTCAAAAGACAATGAGCAGTTCTTC
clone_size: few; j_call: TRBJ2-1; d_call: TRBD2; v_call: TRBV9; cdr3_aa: CASSAGLAGEMGEQFF; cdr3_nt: TGTGCCAGCAGCGCCGGACTAGCGGGAGAGATGGGGGAGCAGTTCTTC
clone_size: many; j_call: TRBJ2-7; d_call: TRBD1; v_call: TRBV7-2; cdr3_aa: CASSLGRQGFVYEQYF; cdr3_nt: TGTGCCAGCAGCTTAGGAAGACAGGGTTTCGTCTACGAGCAGTACTTC
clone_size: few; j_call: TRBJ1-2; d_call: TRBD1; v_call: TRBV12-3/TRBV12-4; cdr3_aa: CASSPGGLRGYTF; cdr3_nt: TGTGCCAGCAGTCCAGGGGGTTTGAGAGGCTACACCTTC
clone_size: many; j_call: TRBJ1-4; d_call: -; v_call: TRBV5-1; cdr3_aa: CASSLAPQGGSEKLFF; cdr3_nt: TGCGCCAGCAGCTTGGCCCCACAGGGCGGGTCTGAAAAACTGTTTTTT